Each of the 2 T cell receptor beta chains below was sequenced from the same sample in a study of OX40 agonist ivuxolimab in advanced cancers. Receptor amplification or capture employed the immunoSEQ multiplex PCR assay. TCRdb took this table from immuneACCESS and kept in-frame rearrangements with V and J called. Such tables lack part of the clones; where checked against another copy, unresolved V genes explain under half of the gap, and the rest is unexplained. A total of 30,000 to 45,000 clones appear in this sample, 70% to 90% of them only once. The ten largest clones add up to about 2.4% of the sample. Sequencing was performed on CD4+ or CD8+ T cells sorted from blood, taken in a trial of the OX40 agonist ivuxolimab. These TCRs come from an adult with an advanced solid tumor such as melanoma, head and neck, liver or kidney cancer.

CDR3 protein: CASSPTGTIRDEQFF. In DNA form, the CDR3 reads TGTGCCAGCAGTCCAACCGGGACTATCAGGGATGAGCAGTTCTTC. The rearrangement joins TRBV7-3 to TRBJ2-1; TRBD2 aligns across 7 bases. The J segment lost 8 bases and the V segment lost 6 bases, leaving 13 bases of the junction unmatched. Germline V gene sequence: CDR1 SGHTA, CDR2 FQGTGA. This CDR3 contains 15 residues.

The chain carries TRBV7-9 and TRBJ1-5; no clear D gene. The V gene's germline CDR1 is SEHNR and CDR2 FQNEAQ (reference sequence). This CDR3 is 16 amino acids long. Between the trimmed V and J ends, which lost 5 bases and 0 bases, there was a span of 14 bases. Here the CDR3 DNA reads TGTGCCAGCAGCCAAGGGAGGGCAGGTAGCAATCAGCCCCAGCATTTT. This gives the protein CASSQGRAGSNQPQHF.